The 8 T cell receptor beta chains below come from one sample, sequenced in a study of CD8+CD57+ T cells in acquired aplastic anemia. An expansion of CD8+CD57+ cells by flow cytometry had been shown in patients chosen for sequencing. The study profiled TCR beta VDJ and CDR3 using genomic DNA as template. TCRdb ran MiXCR on the reads and lists one entry per CDR3 protein. The sample shows approximately 57,000 distinct CDR3 sequences, approximately 52% of them seen only once. Sequenced material: sorted CD4+, CD8+, or CD8+CD57+ T cells (not recorded which) from PBMCs. The source of these receptors is a human donor with aplastic anemia.

The rearrangement joins TRBV10-3 to TRBJ2-7; D call uncertain. The CDR3 has 13 amino acids. In germline, CDR1 is ENHRY, CDR2 SYGVKD. The V gene lost 4 bases and the J gene lost 6 bases, with 13 bases spanning the gap. CDR3 sequence reads: CAISADFVGEQYF. In DNA form, the CDR3 reads TGTGCCATCAGTGCAGACTTCGTCGGCGAGCAGTACTTC.

A few counts support this clonotype. The gene calls are TRBV19 and TRBJ1-2; TRBD1 agrees at 7 bases. Germline V gene lookup returns CDR1 LNHDA and CDR2 SQIVND (reference sequence). J gave up 3 bases and V 7 bases, and 8 bases lay outside the gene matches. CDR3 length: 14 amino acids. CDR3 amino acids: CASNTPGQHYGYTF. CDR3 coding DNA: TGTGCCAGTAACACCCCGGGACAGCACTATGGCTACACCTTC. The entire variable domain, with the rest obtained from reference TRBV19 and TRBJ1-2, is as follows: DGGITQSPKYLFRKEGQNVTLSCEQNLNHDAMYWYRQDPGQGLRLIYYSQIVNDFQKGDIAEGYSVSREKKESFPLTVTSAQKNPTAFYLCASNTPGQHYGYTFGSGTRLTVV.

The genes are TRBV7-9 and TRBJ1-5, with TRBD1 matching 8 bases. Germline CDR1 and CDR2: SEHNR and FQNEAQ (reference sequence). The CDR3 loop spans 14 amino acids. V lost 5 bases to trimming and J lost 9 bases; unmatched junction nucleotides: 9. The CDR3 region is CASSTGQASGPQHF. CDR3 DNA: TGTGCCAGCAGCACGGGACAGGCTTCAGGGCCCCAGCATTTT.

This clonotype was observed a single time. The V call is TRBV7-8, the J call TRBJ2-7, with 7 bases aligning to TRBD1. The trim removed 6 bases at V and 3 bases at J, leaving 8 bases unmatched. This CDR3 has 14 amino acids. Germline V gene sequence: CDR1 SGHVS, CDR2 FQNEAQ. CDR3 sequence reads: CASRPGGISYEQYF. CDR3 sequence (DNA): TGTGCCAGCAGGCCAGGGGGTATCAGCTACGAGCAGTACTTC.

The chain's CDR3 is CASSSDRGGYGYTF. CDR3 DNA sequence: TGCGCCAGCAGCTCGGACAGGGGTGGCTATGGCTACACCTTC. The rearrangement links TRBV5-1 to TRBJ1-2; 9 nucleotides line up with TRBD1. Germline-derived CDR1 and CDR2 are SGHRS and YFSETQ. The CDR3 length is 14 residues. V shed 3 bases and J 4 bases; nucleotides not matched to a gene: 4. Full variable domain (missing parts from reference TRBV5-1 and TRBJ1-2): KAGVTQTPRYLIKTRGQQVTLSCSPISGHRSVSWYQQTPGQGLQFLFEYFSETQRNKGNFPGRFSGRQFSNSRSEMNVSTLELGDSALYLCASSSDRGGYGYTFGSGTRLTVV.

This clonotype appeared many times. The chain links TRBV6-2 or TRBV6-3 to TRBJ2-7; no definite D call. V was pared by 2 bases and J by 3 bases, with 14 bases between. This CDR3 comprises 15 residues. Germline V gene lookup returns CDR1 MNHEY and CDR2 SVGEGT. CDR3 region: CASSYEVGLSYEQYF. CDR3 DNA: TGTGCCAGCAGTTACGAGGTGGGGTTAAGCTACGAGCAGTACTTC.

V gene TRBV7-2 combines with J gene TRBJ2-5; 11 bases match TRBD2. The CDR3 runs to 14 residues. From germline, CDR1 is SGHTA and CDR2 FQGNSA. The trim removed 5 bases at V and 4 bases at J, leaving 3 bases unmatched. The CDR3 DNA sequence: TGTGCCAGCAGCCGAGGACTAGCGGGAGAGACCCAGTACTTC. This encodes CASSRGLAGETQYF. The full variable domain, with the rest looked up from reference TRBV7-2 and TRBJ2-5, is GAGVSQSPSNKVTEKGKDVELRCDPISGHTALYWYRQSLGQGLEFLIYFQGNSAPDKSGLPSDRFSAERTGGSVSTLTIQRTQQEDSAVYLCASSRGLAGETQYFGPGTRLLVL.

This clonotype came up many times. The chain has TRBV2 and TRBJ2-5, with 9 bases fitting TRBD2. Unmatched junction bases numbered 8, after V lost 1 base and J lost 5 bases. The CDR3 has 16 amino acids. Germline CDR1 is SNHLY and CDR2 is FYNNEI. CDR3 in DNA: TGTGCCAGCAGTGAAGTGGTGCCTAGCGGGGTTGAGACCCAGTACTTC. The encoded protein is CASSEVVPSGVETQYF.